A selection of T cell receptor beta chains follows, all from one sample in a study of CD8 T cells in acute hepatitis C reinfection. This table comes from immunoSEQ multiplex PCR, and its TCRdb copy is limited to in-frame clones, with some not included. This sample has around 36,000 clones, with approximately 83% found just once. Sequencing input: naive CD8+ T cells from PBMCs. The receptors were sampled from a woman aged 18-29 years who spontaneously cleared hepatitis C infection. Both conserved end residues are part of each CDR3. The order of the fields is CDR3 protein, CDR3 DNA, V gene, J gene, clone size, D gene. D genes are given only for firm matches. The size entry is marked missing in some rows and otherwise reads once, few, many or a size class.

CDR3 protein: CASSDGTVSYGYTF
CDR3 DNA: TGTGCCAGCAGTGACGGGACAGTGTCGTATGGCTACACCTTC
V gene: TRBV25-1
J gene: TRBJ1-2
clone size: medium-sized
D gene: TRBD1

CDR3 protein: CASSDGANVLTF
CDR3 DNA: TGCGCCAGCAGCGATGGGGCCAACGTCCTGACTTTC
V gene: TRBV10-1
J gene: TRBJ2-6
clone size: few
D gene: NA

CDR3 protein: CAISDSSGVLLYGYTF
CDR3 DNA: TGTGCCATCAGTGATTCATCGGGGGTACTTCTTTATGGCTACACCTTC
V gene: TRBV10-3
J gene: TRBJ1-2
clone size: NA
D gene: NA

CDR3 protein: CASSNATTQGRWTEAFF
CDR3 DNA: TGTGCCAGCAGCAACGCCACAACTCAGGGGCGATGGACTGAAGCTTTCTTT
V gene: TRBV21-1
J gene: TRBJ1-1
clone size: NA
D gene: NA

CDR3 protein: CATLRPTGELFF
CDR3 DNA: TGTGCCACCTTGAGACCGACCGGGGAGCTGTTTTTT
V gene: TRBV25-1
J gene: TRBJ2-2
clone size: once
D gene: NA

CDR3 protein: CASSEIIPGQPNYGYTF
CDR3 DNA: TGTGCCAGCAGTGAAATAATACCGGGACAGCCAAACTATGGCTACACCTTC
V gene: TRBV2
J gene: TRBJ1-2
clone size: NA
D gene: TRBD1

CDR3 protein: CSVWLADSYEQYF
CDR3 DNA: TGCAGCGTTTGGCTAGCGGATTCCTACGAGCAGTACTTC
V gene: TRBV29-1
J gene: TRBJ2-7
clone size: NA
D gene: TRBD2

CDR3 protein: CASSLRSYEQYF
CDR3 DNA: TGTGCCAGCAGCTTACGTTCCTACGAGCAGTACTTC
V gene: TRBV13
J gene: TRBJ2-7
clone size: NA
D gene: NA

CDR3 protein: CASSARRQGLDTEAFF
CDR3 DNA: TGTGCCAGCAGTGCCCGCCGACAGGGGTTGGACACTGAAGCTTTCTTT
V gene: TRBV6-1
J gene: TRBJ1-1
clone size: NA
D gene: TRBD1

CDR3 protein: CASSPTELTEAFF
CDR3 DNA: TGTGCCAGCAGCCCGACAGAGCTCACTGAAGCTTTCTTT
V gene: TRBV7-3
J gene: TRBJ1-1
clone size: NA
D gene: NA

CDR3 protein: CAISPVELGQGDIGNF
CDR3 DNA: TGTGCCATCTCCCCTGTGGAGCTGGGACAGGGTGATATAGGGAACTTC
V gene: TRBV10-3
J gene: TRBJ2-7
clone size: NA
D gene: TRBD1

CDR3 protein: CASSSGQTYEQYF
CDR3 DNA: TGTGCCAGCAGTTCTGGACAGACCTACGAGCAGTACTTC
V gene: TRBV27
J gene: TRBJ2-7
clone size: few
D gene: NA

CDR3 protein: CASSLNRSSYEQYF
CDR3 DNA: TGTGCCAGCAGCTTAAACCGGTCCTCCTACGAGCAGTACTTC
V gene: TRBV7-3
J gene: TRBJ2-7
clone size: NA
D gene: NA

CDR3 protein: CASSSLPGTSLNEQFF
CDR3 DNA: TGTGCCAGCAGCTCCCTTCCTGGGACTAGCCTCAATGAGCAGTTCTTC
V gene: TRBV28
J gene: TRBJ2-1
clone size: once
D gene: TRBD2

CDR3 protein: CASSGTGKVFGAEAFF
CDR3 DNA: TGTGCCAGCAGTGGGACAGGGAAGGTTTTTGGGGCTGAAGCTTTCTTT
V gene: TRBV2
J gene: TRBJ1-1
clone size: NA
D gene: TRBD1

CDR3 protein: CASSLSAETSYNEQFF
CDR3 DNA: TGTGCCAGCAGTTTATCGGCGGAAACCTCCTACAATGAGCAGTTCTTC
V gene: TRBV27
J gene: TRBJ2-1
clone size: NA
D gene: NA

CDR3 protein: CASSFGTGGSGANVLTF
CDR3 DNA: TGTGCCAGCAGCTTCGGGACAGGCGGTTCTGGGGCCAACGTCCTGACTTTC
V gene: TRBV27
J gene: TRBJ2-6
clone size: NA
D gene: TRBD1

CDR3 protein: CASTPGYYWGDTQYF
CDR3 DNA: TGTGCCAGCACTCCGGGCTACTACTGGGGAGATACGCAGTATTTT
V gene: TRBV7-2
J gene: TRBJ2-3
clone size: NA
D gene: NA

CDR3 protein: CASSHRQGGAGELFF
CDR3 DNA: TGCGCCAGCAGTCATCGACAGGGGGGTGCCGGGGAGCTGTTTTTT
V gene: TRBV4-1
J gene: TRBJ2-2
clone size: NA
D gene: TRBD1

CDR3 protein: CASSLGSDTYEQYF
CDR3 DNA: TGTGCCAGCAGTTTAGGATCAGATACCTACGAGCAGTACTTC
V gene: TRBV27
J gene: TRBJ2-7
clone size: once
D gene: NA

CDR3 protein: CASRPRTSDEMYSYNEQFF
CDR3 DNA: TGCGCCAGCAGACCCAGGACTAGCGACGAAATGTACTCCTACAATGAGCAGTTCTTC
V gene: TRBV5-1
J gene: TRBJ2-1
clone size: NA
D gene: TRBD2

CDR3 protein: CSVEKTRIAGGVNEQYF
CDR3 DNA: TGCAGCGTTGAAAAAACCCGAATAGCGGGAGGGGTCAACGAGCAGTACTTC
V gene: TRBV29-1
J gene: TRBJ2-7
clone size: NA
D gene: TRBD2

CDR3 protein: CASSPQAGTDSYEQYF
CDR3 DNA: TGTGCCAGCTCACCACAGGCCGGGACAGACTCCTACGAGCAGTACTTC
V gene: TRBV18
J gene: TRBJ2-7
clone size: NA
D gene: TRBD1

CDR3 protein: CASSGRSGRDNEQFF
CDR3 DNA: TGTGCCAGCAGCGGTCGTAGCGGGAGAGATAATGAGCAGTTCTTC
V gene: TRBV9
J gene: TRBJ2-1
clone size: NA
D gene: TRBD2

CDR3 protein: CASYWAGGLWELFF
CDR3 DNA: TGTGCCAGTTACTGGGCAGGGGGCCTCTGGGAGCTGTTTTTT
V gene: TRBV27
J gene: TRBJ2-2
clone size: once
D gene: TRBD1

CDR3 protein: CALTSGSPGANVLTF
CDR3 DNA: TGTGCCTTGACTAGCGGGAGCCCTGGGGCCAACGTCCTGACTTTC
V gene: TRBV7-2
J gene: TRBJ2-6
clone size: once
D gene: TRBD2

CDR3 protein: CATRTGLHYEQYF
CDR3 DNA: TGTGCCACTAGAACGGGACTTCACTACGAGCAGTACTTC
V gene: TRBV7-9
J gene: TRBJ2-7
clone size: NA
D gene: NA

CDR3 protein: CASSEWDISTDTQYF
CDR3 DNA: TGTGCCAGCAGTGAGTGGGACATAAGCACAGATACGCAGTATTTT
V gene: TRBV2
J gene: TRBJ2-3
clone size: NA
D gene: NA

CDR3 protein: CVSSHSRQAPMNTEAFF
CDR3 DNA: TGCGTCAGCAGCCATTCCCGACAGGCGCCTATGAACACTGAAGCTTTCTTT
V gene: TRBV4-1
J gene: TRBJ1-1
clone size: NA
D gene: NA

CDR3 protein: CASSFKGTNEQFF
CDR3 DNA: TGTGCCAGCAGCTTCAAAGGGACGAATGAGCAGTTCTTC
V gene: TRBV7-9
J gene: TRBJ2-1
clone size: NA
D gene: NA

CDR3 protein: CAIQDRTTEAFF
CDR3 DNA: TGTGCCATCCAGGACAGGACCACTGAAGCTTTCTTT
V gene: TRBV10-3
J gene: TRBJ1-1
clone size: few
D gene: TRBD1

CDR3 protein: CASSQFLAGAHSSYNEQFF
CDR3 DNA: TGTGCCAGCAGCCAATTCCTAGCGGGAGCCCACAGCTCCTACAATGAGCAGTTCTTC
V gene: TRBV4-2
J gene: TRBJ2-1
clone size: NA
D gene: TRBD2

CDR3 protein: CASFLSYNSPLHF
CDR3 DNA: TGTGCCAGCTTCCTCTCCTATAATTCACCCCTCCACTTT
V gene: TRBV6-6
J gene: TRBJ1-6
clone size: NA
D gene: NA

CDR3 protein: CASSLSSMAVHEQFF
CDR3 DNA: TGTGCCAGCAGCTTGAGTAGCATGGCCGTGCATGAGCAGTTCTTC
V gene: TRBV5-4
J gene: TRBJ2-1
clone size: NA
D gene: NA

CDR3 protein: CASSATPGLSTDTQYF
CDR3 DNA: TGTGCCAGCAGCGCAACACCCGGGCTGAGCACAGATACGCAGTATTTT
V gene: TRBV7-9
J gene: TRBJ2-3
clone size: NA
D gene: NA

CDR3 protein: CASLGGSRDTQYF
CDR3 DNA: TGTGCCAGCCTCGGGGGGTCCCGAGATACGCAGTATTTT
V gene: TRBV27
J gene: TRBJ2-3
clone size: NA
D gene: TRBD2

CDR3 protein: CASSDPDGAYEQYF
CDR3 DNA: TGCGCCAGCAGTGACCCGGACGGGGCCTACGAGCAGTACTTC
V gene: TRBV10-1
J gene: TRBJ2-7
clone size: few
D gene: NA

CDR3 protein: CAISESSAGEQFF
CDR3 DNA: TGTGCCATCAGTGAGTCATCAGCGGGAGAGCAGTTCTTC
V gene: TRBV10-3
J gene: TRBJ2-1
clone size: NA
D gene: TRBD2

CDR3 protein: CASSQQGSGTNSYEQYF
CDR3 DNA: TGTGCCAGCAGCCAACAGGGATCCGGGACTAATTCCTACGAGCAGTACTTC
V gene: TRBV14
J gene: TRBJ2-7
clone size: NA
D gene: TRBD2

CDR3 protein: CASSLSADYEQYF
CDR3 DNA: TGTGCCAGCAGTTTATCGGCAGACTACGAGCAGTACTTC
V gene: TRBV27
J gene: TRBJ2-7
clone size: once
D gene: NA

CDR3 protein: CASSTSGRLDNEQFF
CDR3 DNA: TGTGCCAGCAGCACTAGCGGGAGGTTGGACAATGAGCAGTTCTTC
V gene: TRBV7-8
J gene: TRBJ2-1
clone size: NA
D gene: TRBD2

CDR3 protein: CASSLETGFDGYTF
CDR3 DNA: TGCGCCAGCAGCTTGGAGACAGGGTTTGACGGCTACACCTTC
V gene: TRBV5-1
J gene: TRBJ1-2
clone size: few
D gene: TRBD1

CDR3 protein: CASSEPSGSSYNEQFF
CDR3 DNA: TGTGCCAGCAGTGAACCAAGCGGAAGCTCCTACAATGAGCAGTTCTTC
V gene: TRBV2
J gene: TRBJ2-1
clone size: NA
D gene: NA

CDR3 protein: CASSFYGRNGEQYF
CDR3 DNA: TGTGCCAGCAGTTTTTACGGGAGGAATGGCGAGCAGTACTTC
V gene: TRBV27
J gene: TRBJ2-7
clone size: NA
D gene: TRBD2